These 32 T cell receptor beta chains were all obtained from the same sample, sequenced in a study of neoadjuvant nivolumab and ipilimumab in lung cancer. The method was immunoSEQ multiplex PCR; TCRdb's version includes in-frame clones alone and lacks a portion of them. Among over 25,000 clones, about 75% were seen once, and the ten largest hold approximately 18%. Sequenced material: tumor tissue, taken after neoadjuvant nivolumab, alone or with ipilimumab, at or shortly before surgery. These receptors were taken from an adult with non-small cell lung cancer.

This chain links TRBV7-9 with TRBJ1-2; D is undetermined. The CDR3 consists of 13 residues. V dropped 0 bases and J dropped 6 bases, with 8 bases sitting between them. CDR1 is SEHNR and CDR2 is FQNEAQ in the germline V gene (reference sequence). For the CDR3, the DNA is TGTGCCAGCAGCTTAGCGCTAGGAGATGGCTACACCTTC. It specifies CASSLALGDGYTF.

The V call is TRBV7-9, the J call TRBJ1-5, with a possible D match to TRBD1 (6 bases). The germline V and J ends were trimmed by 2 bases and 7 bases, with 9 bases remaining between them. Germline V gives CDR1 SEHNR, CDR2 FQNEAQ (reference sequence). The CDR3 has 13 residues. The CDR3 region is CASSLSGAQPQHF. For the CDR3, the DNA is TGTGCCAGCAGCTTATCGGGGGCGCAGCCCCAGCATTTT.

This clone appeared once. This rearrangement joins TRBV11-2 to TRBJ2-2, with D perhaps TRBD2 (5 bases). V lost 5 bases and J lost 3, with 7 bases in between. CDR3 length: 13 amino acids. CDR1 is SGHAT, CDR2 FQNNGV, per germline. DNA for the CDR3: TGTGCCAGCAGCCCGGGGTACACCGGGGAGCTGTTTTTT. Its translation is CASSPGYTGELFF.

V gene TRBV30 combines with J gene TRBJ1-1; possible D gene TRBD1, 5 bases. Trimming took 3 bases from V and 5 from J, leaving 22 bases between them. The CDR3 has 16 amino acids. CDR1 and CDR2 from the germline V gene are GTSNPN and SVGIG (reference sequence). The CDR3 here is CAWSLFSSDGGTEAFF. The CDR3 nucleotides read TGTGCCTGGAGCCTTTTCTCGTCCGACGGGGGTACTGAAGCTTTCTTT.

This clone was seen a handful of times. CDR3 bases: TGTGCCAGCAGCTTCGGGGGTCAGGGCTCAGATACGCAGTATTTT. It yields the protein CASSFGGQGSDTQYF. J is TRBJ2-3 and V is TRBV7-6, with D possibly matching TRBD2 (6 bases). The CDR3 sequence is 15 residues long. Germline V gene data show CDR1 as SGHVS and CDR2 as FNYEAQ. V lost 3 bases to trimming and J lost 4 bases, with 14 bases between them.

J is TRBJ2-7 and V is TRBV5-1, with 7 bases identical to TRBD1. Germline V CDR1 and CDR2: SGHRS, YFSETQ. The V and J ends lost 0 bases and 0 bases, in that order; junction bases with no gene match: 3. The CDR3 runs 15 residues. The CDR3 nucleotides read TGCGCCAGCAGCTTGGCAGGGGGTCGCTCCTACGAGCAGTACTTC. Translated, it gives CASSLAGGRSYEQYF.

The genes are TRBV4-2 and TRBJ2-7, with 14 nucleotides matching TRBD2. V shed 1 base and J 4 bases; nucleotides not matched to a gene: 3. Per germline, CDR1 LGHNA and CDR2 YNFKEQ. The CDR3 sequence is 16 residues long. CDR3 in DNA: TGTGCCAGCAGCCAAGCCGGACTAGCGGGGGGTTACGAGCAGTACTTC. It specifies CASSQAGLAGGYEQYF.

The rearrangement links TRBV5-1 to TRBJ1-6; D possibly corresponds to TRBD1 (6 bases). CDR3 size: 15 residues. V was trimmed by 0 bases and J by 9 bases, leaving 13 bases between them. The germline gives CDR1 SGHRS, CDR2 YFSETQ. The CDR3: CASSLESRGLSPLHF. The DNA for the CDR3 is TGCGCCAGCAGCTTGGAATCCAGGGGACTTTCACCCCTCCACTTT.

The CDR3 sequence: CASSLGHGTEAFF. The CDR3 region has the DNA TGTGCCAGCAGCTTGGGACATGGGACTGAAGCTTTCTTT. The chain couples TRBV11-2 to TRBJ1-1, with D possibly TRBD1 on 6 matching bases. This CDR3 contains 13 residues. The germline V gene has CDR1 SGHAT and CDR2 FQNNGV. The germline V and J ends were trimmed by 3 bases and 5 bases, with 10 bases remaining between them.

In regard to this clone: At one end, the junction sequence differs from germline, possibly due to a read error. The chain joins TRBV7-2 to TRBJ1-1, with a possible D match to TRBD1 (6 bases). The CDR3 sequence is 15 residues long. Germline V lookup: CDR1 SGHTA, CDR2 FQGNSA. As DNA, the CDR3 is TGTGCCAGCAGCTTAGAGACAGGAGCGAACGCTGAAGCTTTCTTT. It translates to CASSLETGANAEAFF. Full variable domain (missing parts from reference TRBV7-2 and TRBJ1-1): GAGVSQSPSNKVTEKGKDVELRCDPISGHTALYWYRQSLGQGLEFLIYFQGNSAPDKSGLPSDRFSAERTGGSVSTLTIQRTQQEDSAVYLCASSLETGANAEAFFGQGTRLTVV.

The rearrangement links TRBV5-6 to TRBJ2-7, with a weak D call TRBD1 (5 bases). The germline V gene encodes CDR1 SGHDT and CDR2 YYEEEE. The V end was cut by 1 base, the J end by 0 bases, with 20 bases between. The CDR3 is 18 residues long. The CDR3 nucleotides are TGTGCCAGCAGCTTGAAAGTTCGGGCGAACCAGGGCTCCTACGAGCAGTACTTC. Protein sequence: CASSLKVRANQGSYEQYF.

In DNA form, the CDR3 reads TGTGCCATCAGTGAGGAGACGGGGAAGGGGACTGAAGCTTTCTTT. Its protein product is CAISEETGKGTEAFF. The rearrangement links TRBV10-3 to TRBJ1-1, with D possibly TRBD1 on 5 matching bases. V dropped 2 bases and J dropped 5 bases, with 15 bases sitting between them. Germline CDR1 ENHRY, CDR2 SYGVKD. The CDR3 is 15 residues long.

This clone was seen a single time. The chain links TRBV7-2 to TRBJ1-2, with TRBD1 matching 8 bases. J gave up 3 bases and V 5 bases, and 2 bases lay outside the gene matches. Germline V lookup: CDR1 SGHTA, CDR2 FQGNSA. CDR3 size: 13 residues. The CDR3 reads CASSQTGDYGYTF. DNA of the CDR3: TGTGCCAGCAGCCAGACAGGGGACTATGGCTACACCTTC.

The DNA of the CDR3 is TGTGCCAGCAGAGGGGGGGTCGCAGATACGCAGTATTTT. It codes for CASRGGVADTQYF. The V and J genes are TRBV11-2 and TRBJ2-3, with D perhaps TRBD2 (7 bases). Germline V gene sequence: CDR1 SGHAT, CDR2 FQNNGV. The length of the CDR3 is 13 residues. V was pared by 6 bases and J by 4 bases, with 11 bases between.

This clone appeared once. CDR3 bases: TGCGCCAGCAGCTCAGACAGTTATAGCTACGAGCAGTACTTC. Encoded protein: CASSSDSYSYEQYF. This chain joins TRBV5-1 and TRBJ2-7, with D tentatively TRBD1 (5 bases). Looked up from germline, CDR1 is SGHRS and CDR2 is YFSETQ. Trimming cost V 3 bases and J 3 bases, with 13 bases left between them. CDR3 size: 14 residues. Together with reference TRBV5-1 and TRBJ2-7, the CDR3 gives the full variable domain: KAGVTQTPRYLIKTRGQQVTLSCSPISGHRSVSWYQQTPGQGLQFLFEYFSETQRNKGNFPGRFSGRQFSNSRSEMNVSTLELGDSALYLCASSSDSYSYEQYFGPGTRLTVT.

The chain carries TRBV11-2 and TRBJ2-5, with 15 bases identical to TRBD2. The CDR3 has 16 residues. Germline values: CDR1 SGHAT, CDR2 FQNNGV. Unmatched junction bases numbered 6, after V lost 5 bases and J lost 5 bases. The CDR3 DNA sequence: TGTGCCAGCAGCCGGACTAGCGGGGGGGCCGGGGAGACCCAGTACTTC. Translated, it gives CASSRTSGGAGETQYF.

CDR3 sequence reads: CASSPRAAGESNQPQHF. The CDR3 region has the DNA TGTGCCAGCAGCCCCCGGGCGGCGGGTGAGAGCAATCAGCCCCAGCATTTT. V is TRBV7-2 and J is TRBJ1-5; D remains ambiguous. The V and J ends lost 5 bases and 1 base respectively, with 18 bases between them. Germline V lookup: CDR1 SGHTA, CDR2 FQGNSA. This CDR3 comprises 17 residues. The whole variable domain, remainder taken from reference TRBV7-2 and TRBJ1-5, is GAGVSQSPSNKVTEKGKDVELRCDPISGHTALYWYRQSLGQGLEFLIYFQGNSAPDKSGLPSDRFSAERTGGSVSTLTIQRTQQEDSAVYLCASSPRAAGESNQPQHFGDGTRLSIL.

The chain has TRBV5-1 and TRBJ2-5; TRBD2 is a possible D gene (5 bases). The V end lost 0 bases, the J end lost 5 bases, and 11 bases lay between the germline ends. Looked up from germline, CDR1 is SGHRS and CDR2 is YFSETQ. This CDR3 spans 14 amino acids. Here the CDR3 DNA reads TGCGCCAGCAGCTTGGCCGGGGTGGGGGAGACCCAGTACTTC. Translating it yields CASSLAGVGETQYF.

V is TRBV11-1 and J is TRBJ1-1, with TRBD1 identical over 8 bases. This CDR3 has 14 amino acids. The junction had 5 bases not matched to a gene; V was cut back by 3 bases and J by 5 bases. Germline CDR1 and CDR2: SGHAT and FQDESV (reference sequence). The CDR3 DNA sequence: TGTGCCAGCAGCTTTGACAGGGGAAGGACTGAAGCTTTCTTT. Its translation: CASSFDRGRTEAFF.

This chain joins TRBV6-6 and TRBJ1-6; 9 positions agree with TRBD1. V gave up 2 bases and J gave up 8 bases; unmatched junction bases: 1. Germline loops: CDR1 MNHNY, CDR2 SVGAGI (reference sequence). The CDR3 extends over 14 amino acids. The CDR3 DNA follows: TGTGCCAGCAGTTACAGGACAGGGGATTCACCCCTCCACTTT. Translating gives CASSYRTGDSPLHF.

This clone was found a few times. The chain combines TRBV5-1 with TRBJ2-7, with D uncertain. Trimming took off 0 bases at V and 3 bases at J, with 10 bases between the two ends. Germline V lookup: CDR1 SGHRS, CDR2 YFSETQ. CDR3 length: 14 residues. CDR3 residues: CASSLDGSRYEQYF. CDR3 bases: TGCGCCAGCAGCTTGGATGGCAGCCGCTACGAGCAGTACTTC.

V is TRBV6-5 and J is TRBJ2-2; no reliable D call. V gave up 2 bases and J gave up 4 bases, with 8 bases separating them. CDR3 length: 14 amino acids. The V gene's germline CDR1 is MNHEY and CDR2 SVGAGI. The CDR3 spells CASSYHGGTGELFF. For the CDR3, the DNA is TGTGCCAGCAGTTACCATGGCGGCACCGGGGAGCTGTTTTTT.

This clone was seen a few times. V and J are TRBV2 and TRBJ2-7, with 9 bases fitting TRBD1. This CDR3 is 12 amino acids long. Germline lookup yields CDR1 SNHLY and CDR2 FYNNEI. The junction had 1 base not matched to a gene; V was cut back by 4 bases and J by 6 bases. CDR3 nucleotides: TGTGCCAGCAGTGGACAGGGGGTCGAGCAGTACTTC. Translated: CASSGQGVEQYF. The full variable domain, rest sourced from reference TRBV2 and TRBJ2-7, is EPEVTQTPSHQVTQMGQEVILRCVPISNHLYFYWYRQILGQKVEFLVSFYNNEISEKSEIFDDQFSVERPDGSNFTLKIRSTKLEDSAMYFCASSGQGVEQYFGPGTRLTVT.

This rearrangement joins TRBV5-1 to TRBJ2-7, with 7 nucleotides matching TRBD1. Germline CDR1 SGHRS, CDR2 YFSETQ. With 0 bases clipped from V and 6 bases from J, the junction kept 6 bases outside the gene matches. The CDR3 spans 14 residues. The CDR3 coding sequence is TGCGCCAGCAGCTTGGTGGCAGGGGGTCTCGAGCAGTACTTC. This sequence encodes CASSLVAGGLEQYF.

This chain links TRBV7-2 with TRBJ2-5; 12 nucleotides match TRBD2. This CDR3 comprises 15 residues. From germline, CDR1 is SGHTA and CDR2 FQGNSA. V lost 5 bases and J lost 5; bases outside the gene matches: 6. The DNA of the CDR3 is TGTGCCAGCAGCCCCTTCGGACTAGCGGGGGAGACCCAGTACTTC. It yields the protein CASSPFGLAGETQYF.

The V call is TRBV6-4, the J call TRBJ2-3, with D possibly being TRBD2 (6 bases). Trimming stripped 2 bases from V and 2 bases from J, with 11 bases between. The CDR3 length is 15 residues. Germline values: CDR1 MRHNA, CDR2 SNTAGT. The CDR3 sequence: CASSDQGLPTDTQYF. The CDR3 DNA reads as TGTGCCAGCAGTGACCAGGGACTCCCCACAGATACGCAGTATTTT.

This sequence joins TRBV2 and TRBJ2-5, with 11 bases fitting TRBD2. Germline-derived CDR1 and CDR2 are SNHLY and FYNNEI. CDR3 size: 14 residues. V lost 6 bases, J lost 0 bases, and 0 bases stayed unmatched. The CDR3 region is CASRLAGDQETQYF. In DNA, the CDR3 is TGTGCCAGCAGACTAGCGGGGGACCAAGAGACCCAGTACTTC.

The gene calls are TRBV10-2 and TRBJ2-3; TRBD2 matches at 10 bases. CDR1 WSHSY and CDR2 SAAADI come from the germline V gene. This CDR3 comprises 16 residues. J was trimmed by 0 bases and V by 7 bases; bases with no gene match: 7. DNA for the CDR3: TGCGCCAGCATTAGAAGACTAGCGGGCAGCACAGATACGCAGTATTTT. Residues: CASIRRLAGSTDTQYF.

This chain links TRBV19 with TRBJ2-2, with D tentatively TRBD1 or TRBD2 (5 bases each). Per the germline V gene, CDR1 is LNHDA and CDR2 is SQIVND (reference sequence). V was shortened by 4 bases and J by 4 bases, with 16 bases between the two germline ends. The CDR3 is made up of 16 amino acids. The CDR3 bases are TGTGCCAGTAGTAGAAAACGGGACGGACGCACCGGGGAGCTGTTTTTT. It yields the protein CASSRKRDGRTGELFF. Combining the CDR3 with reference TRBV19 and TRBJ2-2 gives the whole variable domain DGGITQSPKYLFRKEGQNVTLSCEQNLNHDAMYWYRQDPGQGLRLIYYSQIVNDFQKGDIAEGYSVSREKKESFPLTVTSAQKNPTAFYLCASSRKRDGRTGELFFGEGSRLTVL.

This clone was found a few times. The junction departs from germline at one end; a sequencing error may be responsible. CDR3 region: CASSLDRGQESQYF. In nucleotides, the CDR3 is TGTGCCAGCAGCCTGGACCGGGGACAAGAGAGCCAGTACTTC. This chain links TRBV7-2 with TRBJ2-5, with D maybe TRBD1 (6 bases). This CDR3 is built from 14 residues. CDR1 is SGHTA and CDR2 is FQGNSA in the germline V gene.

The chain uses TRBV7-9 and TRBJ2-3; either TRBD1 or TRBD2 may fit D (5 bases each). V was shortened by 2 bases and J by 2 bases, with 11 bases between the two germline ends. The CDR3 has 15 residues. Germline-derived CDR1 and CDR2 are SEHNR and FQNEAQ (reference sequence). CDR3 DNA: TGTGCCAGCAGCTTATACGAGGGGCCCACAGATACGCAGTATTTT. It specifies CASSLYEGPTDTQYF. Complete variable domain (other parts from reference TRBV7-9 and TRBJ2-3): DTGVSQNPRHKITKRGQNVTFRCDPISEHNRLYWYRQTLGQGPEFLTYFQNEAQLEKSRLLSDRFSAERPKGSFSTLEIQRTEQGDSAMYLCASSLYEGPTDTQYFGPGTRLTVL.

The chain has TRBV7-2 and TRBJ2-7, with D unclear. Germline CDR1 SGHTA, CDR2 FQGNSA. The CDR3 is 15 amino acids. V dropped 3 bases and J dropped 0 bases, with 12 bases sitting between them. The CDR3 DNA is TGTGCCAGCAGCTTCGTGGTCGGCAACTCCTACGAGCAGTACTTC. It codes for CASSFVVGNSYEQYF.